Listed here is a single TCR beta chain. Its antigen remains unidentified. Vbeta (60) and Jbeta (13) primers were used in the PCR. Clones were read by immunoSEQ multiplex PCR, and TCRdb kept only the in-frame ones, dropping some. This table has approximately 99,000 clones, around 85% appearing once. Germline loops: CDR1 SGHAT, CDR2 FQNNGV. This CDR3 is built from 17 residues. The V and J ends lost 2 bases and 2 bases, in that order; junction bases with no gene match: 9. The record originates from a study of cytomegalovirus exposure and HLA in healthy donors. Study-level points and caveats: For most subjects, TCR beta sequences were reported to predict HLA-A and HLA-B alleles with accuracy.

What was sequenced was PBMCs. The source of this sequence is a man aged 35 to 55 in good health and CMV-seropositive. This chain links TRBV11-2 with TRBJ1-5; 7 bases map to TRBD1. The CDR3 is CASSLRDSRAGNQPQHF. The CDR3 nucleotides are TGTGCCAGCAGCTTACGGGACAGTAGGGCCGGCAATCAGCCCCAGCATTTT.